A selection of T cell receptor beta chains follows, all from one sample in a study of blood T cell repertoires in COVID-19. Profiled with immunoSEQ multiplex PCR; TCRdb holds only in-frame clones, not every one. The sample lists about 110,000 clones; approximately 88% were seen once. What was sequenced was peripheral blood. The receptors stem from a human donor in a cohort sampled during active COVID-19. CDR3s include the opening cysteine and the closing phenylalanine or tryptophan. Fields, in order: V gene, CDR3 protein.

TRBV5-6,CASSLKYSGAGLAFF
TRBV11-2,CASSLKLRTARPYEQYF
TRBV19,CASRPQGSGDTDTQYF
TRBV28,CASSTTGVYSNQPQHF
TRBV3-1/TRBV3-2,CASSRDRSNTEAFF
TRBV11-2,CASSFGTGYEQYF
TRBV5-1,CASSSSPGLTYNEQFF
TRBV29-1,CSVGGQYGYTF
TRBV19,CASSNDRGNTEAFF
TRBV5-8,CASSLWGGTGELFF
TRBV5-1,CASSLLPENTEAFF
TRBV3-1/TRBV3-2,CASSQGALLNTEAFF
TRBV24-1,CATSEPGTGGTKEQFF
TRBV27,CASSPLSGSNYNEQFF
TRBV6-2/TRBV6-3,CASSPRQHGTEAFF
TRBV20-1,CSASGRQDMNTEAFF
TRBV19,CASSSPGGSNEQFF
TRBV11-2,CASSLGGSGSYNEQFF
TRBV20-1,CSASGQRGHGYTF
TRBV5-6,CASSPGTGGMNTEAFF
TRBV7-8,CASSLDDGLAGQETQYF
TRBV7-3,CASSYGLAGLSEQFF
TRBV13,CASSFGQGVEAFF
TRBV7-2,CASSRSATSGGHQETQYF
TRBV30,CAWSPSYYETQYF
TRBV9,CASSVRLPPGELFF
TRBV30,CAWKADFYEQYF
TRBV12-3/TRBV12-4,CASSLGQGGPQHF
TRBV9,CASSGHRGYTEAFF
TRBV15,CATSRDAGQRYGELFF
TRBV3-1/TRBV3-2,CASSQGQVEKLFF
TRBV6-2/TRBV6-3,CASSYEGDEQYF
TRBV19,CASGTGTGGIGANVLTF
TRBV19,CASSMGSGGTSTDTQYF
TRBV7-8,CASSFRDRGYYGYTF
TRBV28,CASTPQGGPFIPLHF
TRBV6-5,CASSRGVLAYEQYF
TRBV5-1,CASSLESGTGGEDTQYF
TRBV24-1,CATSDGGLAGRETQYF
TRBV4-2,CASSQPHSGMDNEQFF
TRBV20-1,CSAEEADTQYF
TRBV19,CASALQAIGEKLFF
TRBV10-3,CAIRGDRSYGYTF
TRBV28,CASGAGGLTGELFF